This T cell receptor (beta chain) is drawn from a study of cytotoxic CD8 clonotypes in ibrutinib-treated CLL. On the study more broadly: Outcomes included some 25 partial and 2 complete responses; after median 68 months, roughly 14 stayed remitted and some 12 progressed. Response specimens were obtained following a median treatment duration of 12 months, with a range of 6 to 36.

This clone was recorded a few times. Its target is unknown. Measured with immunoSEQ multiplex PCR; TCRdb has only the in-frame clones, and not every one. The data hold fewer than 300,000 clones, with 70% to 80% observed a single time. Germline CDR1 and CDR2: MGHRA and YSYEKL. V gave up 0 bases and J gave up 4 bases, with 5 bases separating them. CDR3 size: 13 residues. Study-level results: Ibrutinib response saw clonality rise, and progression saw it return toward baseline.

Sequenced here: PBMCs, sampled at disease progression, from a patient treated with ibrutinib. The chain employs TRBV4-1 and TRBJ2-3; D is tentatively TRBD1 or TRBD2 (5 bases each). This clonotype was sampled from a human donor with chronic lymphocytic leukemia. The CDR3: CASSQEGADTQYF. The CDR3, as DNA: TGCGCCAGCAGCCAAGAGGGGGCAGATACGCAGTATTTT.